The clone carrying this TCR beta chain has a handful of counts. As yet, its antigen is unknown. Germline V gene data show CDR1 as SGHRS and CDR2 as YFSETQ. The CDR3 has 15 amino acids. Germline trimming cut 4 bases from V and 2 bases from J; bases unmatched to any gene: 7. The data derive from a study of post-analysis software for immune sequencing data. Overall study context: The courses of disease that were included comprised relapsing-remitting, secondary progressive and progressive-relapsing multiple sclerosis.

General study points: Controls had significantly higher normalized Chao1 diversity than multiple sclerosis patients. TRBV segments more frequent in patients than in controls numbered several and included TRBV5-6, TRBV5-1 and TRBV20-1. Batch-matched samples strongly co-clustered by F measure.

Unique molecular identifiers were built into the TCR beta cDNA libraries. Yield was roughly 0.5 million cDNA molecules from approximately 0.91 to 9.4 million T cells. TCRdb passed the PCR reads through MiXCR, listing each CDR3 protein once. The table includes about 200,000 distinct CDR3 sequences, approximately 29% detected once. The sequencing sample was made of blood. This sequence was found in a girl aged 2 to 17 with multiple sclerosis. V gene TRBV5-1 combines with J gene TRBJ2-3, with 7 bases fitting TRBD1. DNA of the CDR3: TGCGCCAGCAGCAAACAGGGGCCACTCACAGATACGCAGTATTTT. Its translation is CASSKQGPLTDTQYF.